One sample yielded the 26 T cell receptor beta chains listed below, sequenced in a study of T-cell memory formation after mild COVID-19. TCRdb analysed the 5' RACE reads with MiXCR anew, one entry per CDR3 protein. The table records approximately 180,000 distinct CDR3 sequences, around 15% of them present only once. Sequenced input: PBMCs or a T cell subset sorted from them (not recorded which). The receptors shown here come from an adult woman who had mild COVID-19 (a few samples of this study predate the infection). Cell type and time point are not known.

The V and J genes are TRBV20-1 and TRBJ2-3, with D perhaps being TRBD1 or TRBD2 (7 bases each). CDR1 is DFQATT and CDR2 is SNEGSKA in the germline V gene (reference sequence). V was cut by 6 bases and J by 1 base, with 17 bases left in between. The CDR3 runs 15 residues. The CDR3 protein is CSAPNRGGGTDTQYF. Here the CDR3 DNA reads TGCAGTGCGCCTAACAGGGGAGGGGGCACAGATACGCAGTATTTT.

The rearrangement links TRBV19 to TRBJ1-1; 7 bases are shared with TRBD1. Germline V gene data show CDR1 as LNHDA and CDR2 as SQIVND (reference sequence). J was trimmed by 1 base and V by 5 bases; bases with no gene match: 7. The CDR3 is made up of 15 amino acids. As DNA, the CDR3 is TGTGCCAGTAGTCCCGGGACAGTCAGGAACACTGAAGCTTTCTTT. Translating gives CASSPGTVRNTEAFF.

This clonotype was seen a handful of times. V usage is TRBV4-2 and J usage is TRBJ2-1; 12 nucleotides match TRBD2. V was clipped by 3 bases and J by 5 bases; unmatched bases: 5. From germline, CDR1 is LGHNA and CDR2 YNFKEQ. The CDR3 is 16 residues long. The chain's CDR3 is CASSQRLAGANNEQFF. The DNA of the CDR3 is TGTGCCAGCAGCCAGCGACTAGCGGGGGCCAACAATGAGCAGTTCTTC.

J is TRBJ2-5 and V is TRBV6-6; 12 positions agree with TRBD2. CDR1 is MNHNY and CDR2 is SVGAGI in the germline V gene (reference sequence). This CDR3 spans 19 amino acids. Germline trimming cut 2 bases from V and 2 bases from J; bases unmatched to any gene: 12. The DNA for the CDR3 is TGTGCCAGCAGTTACCGGGGCCTAGCGGGAGGGGGTGGTCAAGAGACCCAGTACTTC. Amino acid sequence: CASSYRGLAGGGGQETQYF.

This chain joins TRBV30 and TRBJ1-1; D possibly corresponds to TRBD1 (6 bases). Per germline, CDR1 GTSNPN and CDR2 SVGIG (reference sequence). The CDR3 sequence is 14 residues long. V lost 7 bases and J 2 bases, leaving 17 bases between the germline ends. This CDR3 reads CAFHRVLINTEAFF. The CDR3 DNA reads as TGTGCCTTTCACAGGGTGTTGATAAACACTGAAGCTTTCTTT.

The rearrangement uses TRBV19 and TRBJ1-2; D unclear. This CDR3 is 12 amino acids long. CDR1 LNHDA and CDR2 SQIVND come from the germline V gene (reference sequence). Trimming pared 4 bases from V and 3 bases from J, leaving 6 bases between. CDR3 in DNA: TGTGCCAGTAGTAAGGGCGACTATGGCTACACCTTC. It specifies CASSKGDYGYTF.

The CDR3 DNA is TGTGCCAGCAGCCCGTACGGCCGGCAGGGGAGAGAGACCCAGTACTTC. Its protein product is CASSPYGRQGRETQYF. This rearrangement joins TRBV14 to TRBJ2-5; D perhaps matches TRBD1 (6 bases). V lost 4 bases and J 4 bases, leaving 19 bases between the germline ends. CDR1 is SGHDN and CDR2 is FVKESK in the germline V gene. The CDR3 runs to 16 residues.

The J gene is TRBJ2-7, the V gene TRBV3-1, with D uncertain. Trimming left V 8 bases short and J 3 bases short, with 5 bases between. CDR1 and CDR2 (germline): LGHDT, YNNKEL (reference sequence). This CDR3 contains 10 residues. Here the CDR3 reads CASGDYEQYF. The CDR3 DNA reads TGTGCCAGCGGTGACTACGAGCAGTACTTC.

This clonotype came up a few times. The rearrangement links TRBV9 to TRBJ1-5; D not resolved. This CDR3 spans 15 amino acids. The germline V gene has CDR1 SGDLS and CDR2 YYNGEE. The V end lost 0 bases, the J end lost 3 bases, and 10 bases lay between the germline ends. The CDR3 nucleotides read TGTGCCAGCAGCGTAGATGGTTGGAACAATCAGCCCCAGCATTTT. Protein: CASSVDGWNNQPQHF. Variable domain in full (rest from reference TRBV9 and TRBJ1-5): DSGVTQTPKHLITATGQRVTLRCSPRSGDLSVYWYQQSLDQGLQFLIQYYNGEERAKGNILERFSAQQFPDLHSELNLSSLELGDSALYFCASSVDGWNNQPQHFGDGTRLSIL.

The chain combines TRBV15 with TRBJ2-1; TRBD2 agrees at 13 bases. Trimming at V came to 5 bases and at J to 7 bases, leaving 8 bases not matched to a gene. Germline V gene sequence: CDR1 LNHNV, CDR2 YYDKDF (reference sequence). This CDR3 contains 16 residues. The CDR3 spells CATSGPGLAGDNEQFF. CDR3 DNA sequence: TGTGCCACCAGCGGGCCCGGACTAGCGGGGGATAATGAGCAGTTCTTC. Using reference TRBV15 and TRBJ2-1 for the parts outside the CDR3, the full variable domain is DAMVIQNPRYQVTQFGKPVTLSCSQTLNHNVMYWYQQKSSQAPKLLFHYYDKDFNNEADTPDNFQSRRPNTSFCFLDIRSPGLGDTAMYLCATSGPGLAGDNEQFFGPGTRLTVL.

The V gene is TRBV3-1, the J gene TRBJ1-1; 12 nucleotides match TRBD1. V dropped 4 bases and J dropped 6; count of bases not matched to a gene: 6. The CDR3 runs 15 residues. Germline CDR1 and CDR2: LGHDT and YNNKEL (reference sequence). CDR3 coding DNA: TGTGCCAGCAGCCTAGGGGGACAGGGGGCCTCTGAAGCTTTCTTT. Translated: CASSLGGQGASEAFF.

This clonotype was detected a few times. One end of the junction varies from germline; a read error may be responsible. The chain is built from TRBV20-1 and TRBJ2-7; D is possibly TRBD1 (6 bases). From germline, CDR1 is DFQATT and CDR2 SNEGSKA (reference sequence). The CDR3 loop spans 9 amino acids. This CDR3 reads CSASNQGNF. The CDR3 region has the DNA TGCAGTGCTAGTAATCAGGGGAACTTC.

This clonotype was detected ten times or more. The rearrangement links TRBV4-1 to TRBJ2-7; maybe TRBD2 (5 bases). The CDR3 runs to 14 residues. Trimming left V 0 bases short and J 10 bases short, with 16 bases between. Germline CDR1 is MGHRA and CDR2 is YSYEKL. The CDR3 sequence: CASSQERPEGIQYF. The CDR3 DNA follows: TGCGCCAGCAGCCAAGAGAGGCCAGAGGGTATTCAGTACTTC.

This CDR3 reads CASSVETGVSYGYTF. CDR3 DNA: TGTGCCAGCAGCGTAGAAACAGGGGTGAGCTATGGCTACACCTTC. The V and J genes are TRBV9 and TRBJ1-2; 7 bases are a match to TRBD1. CDR3 size: 15 residues. Trimming took 0 bases from V and 4 from J; bases not matched to a gene: 6. Germline V CDR1 and CDR2: SGDLS, YYNGEE. Using reference TRBV9 and TRBJ1-2 for the parts outside the CDR3, the full variable domain is DSGVTQTPKHLITATGQRVTLRCSPRSGDLSVYWYQQSLDQGLQFLIQYYNGEERAKGNILERFSAQQFPDLHSELNLSSLELGDSALYFCASSVETGVSYGYTFGSGTRLTVV.

This clonotype was seen more than once but under ten times. This sequence joins TRBV19 and TRBJ2-1; D not certain. The ends were cut back, 3 bases at V and 13 bases at J, with 13 bases in the middle. CDR3 length equals 12 residues. The germline gives CDR1 LNHDA, CDR2 SQIVND (reference sequence). The CDR3 bases are TGTGCCAGTAGTATCCGTCCTTCCCGTCAGTTCTTC. Its protein product is CASSIRPSRQFF.

This clonotype came up a few times. Because it lacks the conserved phenylalanine or tryptophan at the end, this CDR3 is likely a read error. Because the CDR3's place on the DNA is in doubt, the DNA is left out and the CDR3 is given as listed by TCRdb. The chain recombines TRBV5-6 with TRBJ2-7; the DNA was not compared with TRBD2, the D call given in the table. The CDR3 has 14 residues if both end residues are counted. Germline V gene lookup returns CDR1 SGHDT and CDR2 YYEEEE. The CDR3 protein is CASSFRTTGTYESC.

This clonotype has only a few counts. V usage is TRBV3-1 and J usage is TRBJ2-3; the match to TRBD2 covers 8 bases. The CDR3 covers 15 residues. Per germline, CDR1 LGHDT and CDR2 YNNKEL (reference sequence). Trimming removed 3 bases from V and 10 bases from J; junction bases left unmatched: 12. Written as DNA, the CDR3 is TGTGCCAGCAGCCAGGGACCGGGACTAGTCTCTCCGCAGTATTTT. This encodes CASSQGPGLVSPQYF.

This chain joins TRBV12-3 or TRBV12-4 and TRBJ2-7; 7 nucleotides agree with TRBD1. The CDR3 sequence is 14 residues long. V shed 6 bases, J shed 5 bases, and the junction held 10 bases outside the gene matches. CDR3 protein: CASRPTGERNEQYF. In DNA, the CDR3 is TGTGCCAGCAGACCCACAGGGGAAAGGAACGAGCAGTACTTC.

This sequence joins TRBV20-1 and TRBJ2-7; unclear D gene. Germline V gene data show CDR1 as DFQATT and CDR2 as SNEGSKA (reference sequence). The CDR3 is 12 residues long. The germline V and J ends were trimmed by 3 bases and 2 bases, with 8 bases remaining between them. DNA for the CDR3: TGCAGTGCTAGCCGTGACACCTACGAGCAGTACTTC. This codes for CSASRDTYEQYF.

The J gene is TRBJ2-5, the V gene TRBV6-5, with 12 bases matching TRBD2. The CDR3 sequence is 15 residues long. Germline V gene data show CDR1 as MNHEY and CDR2 as SVGAGI. The ends lost 6 bases at V and 6 bases at J; junction bases unmatched: 8. CDR3 residues: CASRWTSGMGKTQYF. The DNA for the CDR3 is TGTGCCAGCAGGTGGACTAGCGGGATGGGCAAGACCCAGTACTTC.

The CDR3 here is CASSQESRGTEAFF. CDR3 sequence (DNA): TGTGCCAGCAGCCAAGAATCGAGGGGCACTGAAGCTTTCTTT. V usage is TRBV3-1 and J usage is TRBJ1-1, with D possibly matching TRBD1 (5 bases). V lost 0 bases, J lost 4 bases, and 9 bases lay in between. CDR1 is LGHDT and CDR2 is YNNKEL in the germline V gene (reference sequence). The CDR3 extends over 14 amino acids.

This clonotype has a handful of counts. The rearrangement uses TRBV9 and TRBJ2-3, with 11 bases lining up with TRBD2. Germline CDR1 is SGDLS and CDR2 is YYNGEE. The V and J ends lost 4 bases and 4 bases, in that order; junction bases with no gene match: 8. The CDR3 runs to 16 residues. CDR3 nucleotide sequence: TGTGCCAGCAGCCGACTAGCGGGACCCCCAGCAGATACGCAGTATTTT. It is translated as CASSRLAGPPADTQYF.

This chain joins TRBV12-3 or TRBV12-4 and TRBJ1-5; D is perhaps TRBD1 (5 bases). The V end lost 7 bases, the J end lost 7 bases, and 11 bases lay between the germline ends. The CDR3 is 12 amino acids. The CDR3 is CASTYEGQPQHF. CDR3 in DNA: TGTGCCAGCACCTACGAGGGGCAGCCCCAGCATTTT.

This rearrangement joins TRBV5-1 to TRBJ1-3; D call uncertain. V gave up 2 bases and J gave up 1 base, with 13 bases separating them. Germline CDR1 SGHRS, CDR2 YFSETQ. The CDR3 runs to 16 residues. CDR3 residues: CASSFGLFESGNTIYF. CDR3 DNA sequence: TGCGCCAGCAGCTTCGGACTGTTTGAATCTGGAAACACCATATATTTT.

The chain employs TRBV7-9 and TRBJ1-1, with D maybe TRBD1 (5 bases). CDR1 is SEHNR and CDR2 is FQNEAQ in the germline V gene (reference sequence). CDR3 size: 12 residues. Deletions cut 5 bases from V and 7 bases from J, with 11 bases between. Here the CDR3 reads CASSGQGDEAFF. In DNA form, the CDR3 reads TGTGCCAGCAGCGGTCAGGGAGATGAAGCTTTCTTT.

This sequence joins TRBV19 and TRBJ2-7; 7 bases are shared with TRBD1. The trim removed 5 bases at V and 6 bases at J, leaving 4 bases unmatched. CDR3 length: 12 residues. Looked up from germline, CDR1 is LNHDA and CDR2 is SQIVND (reference sequence). DNA of the CDR3: TGTGCCAGTAGTTCCCGACAGGGCGAGCAGTACTTC. It codes for CASSSRQGEQYF. The full variable domain, completed using reference TRBV19 and TRBJ2-7, is DGGITQSPKYLFRKEGQNVTLSCEQNLNHDAMYWYRQDPGQGLRLIYYSQIVNDFQKGDIAEGYSVSREKKESFPLTVTSAQKNPTAFYLCASSSRQGEQYFGPGTRLTVT.